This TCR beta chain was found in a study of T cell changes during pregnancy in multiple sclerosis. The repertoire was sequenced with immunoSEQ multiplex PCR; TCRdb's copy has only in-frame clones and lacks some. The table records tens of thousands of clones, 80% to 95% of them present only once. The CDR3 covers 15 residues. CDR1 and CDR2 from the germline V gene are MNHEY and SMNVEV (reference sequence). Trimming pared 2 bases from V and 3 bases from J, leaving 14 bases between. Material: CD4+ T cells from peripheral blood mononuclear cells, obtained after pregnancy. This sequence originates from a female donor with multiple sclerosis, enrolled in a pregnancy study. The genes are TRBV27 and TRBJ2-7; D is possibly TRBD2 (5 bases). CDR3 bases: TGTGCCAGCAGTTTAACTCCGAACCGGGGCTACGAGCAGTACTTC. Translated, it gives CASSLTPNRGYEQYF.